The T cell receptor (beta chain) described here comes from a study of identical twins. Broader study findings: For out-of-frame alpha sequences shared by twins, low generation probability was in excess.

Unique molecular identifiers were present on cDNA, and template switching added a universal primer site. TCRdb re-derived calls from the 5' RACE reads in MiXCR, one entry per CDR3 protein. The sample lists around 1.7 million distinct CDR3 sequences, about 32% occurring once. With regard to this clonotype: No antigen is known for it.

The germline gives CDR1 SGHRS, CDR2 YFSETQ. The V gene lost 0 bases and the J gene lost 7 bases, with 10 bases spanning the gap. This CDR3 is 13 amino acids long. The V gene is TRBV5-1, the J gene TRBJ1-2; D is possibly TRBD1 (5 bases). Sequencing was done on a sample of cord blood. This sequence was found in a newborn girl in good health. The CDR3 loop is CASSLDQGFGYTF. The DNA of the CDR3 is TGCGCCAGCAGCTTGGACCAGGGATTTGGCTACACCTTC. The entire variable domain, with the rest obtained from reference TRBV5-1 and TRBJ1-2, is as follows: KAGVTQTPRYLIKTRGQQVTLSCSPISGHRSVSWYQQTPGQGLQFLFEYFSETQRNKGNFPGRFSGRQFSNSRSEMNVSTLELGDSALYLCASSLDQGFGYTFGSGTRLTVV.